Listed below are T cell receptor beta chains from one sample, sequenced in a study of blood T cell repertoires in COVID-19. The protocol was immunoSEQ multiplex PCR, while the TCRdb copy is restricted to in-frame clones and leaves out a portion. Seen here are about 300,000 clones, under 90% observed once, and the top ten hold about 4.1%. The material sequenced was PBMCs or T cells enriched from blood (not recorded which). The receptors were gathered from a man aged 25 to 40 who had recovered from COVID-19. Both conserved end residues are part of each CDR3. Fields, in order: clone size, CDR3 length, D gene, V gene, J gene, CDR3 protein, CDR3 DNA. D genes are given only for firm matches. Some rows mark clone size as missing; the rest say once, few, many or name a class of expanded clone.

abundance: -
len: 14
d_gene: TRBD2
v_gene: TRBV2
j_gene: TRBJ2-1
CDR3aa: CASTPGLASNEQFF
CDR3nt: TGTGCCAGCACTCCGGGACTAGCTAGCAATGAGCAGTTCTTC

abundance: -
len: 16
d_gene: TRBD1
v_gene: TRBV6-5
j_gene: TRBJ2-1
CDR3aa: CASSYLTGKRGDEQFF
CDR3nt: TGTGCCAGCAGTTACCTGACAGGGAAAAGAGGGGATGAGCAGTTCTTC

abundance: -
len: 18
d_gene: -
v_gene: TRBV7-2
j_gene: TRBJ1-1
CDR3aa: CASSHGSGGSLLYAEAFF
CDR3nt: TGTGCCAGCAGCCATGGGTCGGGGGGCTCTTTACTTTATGCTGAAGCTTTCTTT

abundance: -
len: 14
d_gene: TRBD1
v_gene: TRBV11-2
j_gene: TRBJ1-1
CDR3aa: CASSSGGLSTEAFF
CDR3nt: TGTGCCAGCAGCTCAGGGGGGCTGAGCACTGAAGCTTTCTTT

abundance: -
len: 15
d_gene: -
v_gene: TRBV6-1
j_gene: TRBJ1-2
CDR3aa: CASSDPGTANYGYTF
CDR3nt: TGTGCCAGCAGTGACCCGGGAACCGCTAACTATGGCTACACCTTC

abundance: -
len: 14
d_gene: -
v_gene: TRBV7-2
j_gene: TRBJ2-1
CDR3aa: CASSFGHGVGEQFF
CDR3nt: TGTGCCAGCAGCTTCGGTCACGGAGTAGGCGAGCAGTTCTTC

abundance: -
len: 15
d_gene: TRBD2
v_gene: TRBV5-1
j_gene: TRBJ2-1
CDR3aa: CASSLNPGTRDEQFF
CDR3nt: TGCGCCAGCAGCTTGAATCCAGGGACTAGAGATGAGCAGTTCTTC

abundance: -
len: 14
d_gene: -
v_gene: TRBV2
j_gene: TRBJ1-2
CDR3aa: CASSEGGGDYGYTF
CDR3nt: TGTGCCAGCAGTGAAGGGGGGGGAGACTATGGCTACACCTTC

abundance: -
len: 18
d_gene: TRBD1
v_gene: TRBV5-1
j_gene: TRBJ1-2
CDR3aa: CASSLNAGTGGPHYGYTF
CDR3nt: TGCGCCAGCAGCTTGAATGCCGGGACAGGGGGTCCCCACTATGGCTACACCTTC

abundance: -
len: 16
d_gene: -
v_gene: TRBV18
j_gene: TRBJ1-6
CDR3aa: CASSLHPPGNNSPLHF
CDR3nt: TGTGCCAGCTCACTCCACCCCCCAGGGAATAATTCACCCCTCCACTTT

abundance: -
len: 12
d_gene: -
v_gene: TRBV18
j_gene: TRBJ1-1
CDR3aa: CASSPVQTEAFF
CDR3nt: TGTGCCAGCTCACCCGTCCAGACTGAAGCTTTCTTT

abundance: many
len: 13
d_gene: -
v_gene: TRBV6-4
j_gene: TRBJ2-3
CDR3aa: CASSSGSTDTQYF
CDR3nt: TGTGCCAGCAGTAGCGGGAGCACAGATACGCAGTATTTT

abundance: -
len: 14
d_gene: TRBD1
v_gene: TRBV3-1/TRBV3-2
j_gene: TRBJ1-5
CDR3aa: CASSQGTGDQPQHF
CDR3nt: TGTGCCAGCAGCCAAGGGACAGGGGATCAGCCCCAGCATTTT

abundance: -
len: 13
d_gene: -
v_gene: TRBV12-3/TRBV12-4
j_gene: TRBJ1-1
CDR3aa: CASRETVYTEAFF
CDR3nt: TGTGCCAGCAGGGAAACAGTTTACACTGAAGCTTTCTTT

abundance: -
len: 19
d_gene: TRBD1
v_gene: TRBV10-3
j_gene: TRBJ2-7
CDR3aa: CAISESRGLGQDVFYEQYF
CDR3nt: TGTGCCATCAGTGAGTCGAGGGGGCTAGGACAGGATGTATTCTACGAGCAGTACTTC

abundance: -
len: 16
d_gene: TRBD1
v_gene: TRBV27
j_gene: TRBJ1-1
CDR3aa: CASSLSFGAGGTEAFF
CDR3nt: TGTGCCAGCAGTTTATCGTTTGGGGCAGGGGGCACTGAAGCTTTCTTT

abundance: -
len: 15
d_gene: TRBD2
v_gene: TRBV3-1/TRBV3-2
j_gene: TRBJ2-3
CDR3aa: CASSQERGVTDTQYF
CDR3nt: TGTGCCAGCAGCCAAGAGCGGGGGGTCACAGATACGCAGTATTTT

abundance: once
len: 12
d_gene: -
v_gene: TRBV2
j_gene: TRBJ2-3
CDR3aa: CASSPHTDTQYF
CDR3nt: TGTGCCAGCAGCCCCCACACAGATACGCAGTATTTT

abundance: -
len: 13
d_gene: -
v_gene: TRBV5-1
j_gene: TRBJ2-5
CDR3aa: CASSADSQETQYF
CDR3nt: TGCGCCAGCAGCGCGGACAGTCAAGAGACCCAGTACTTC

abundance: -
len: 17
d_gene: TRBD2
v_gene: TRBV9
j_gene: TRBJ2-3
CDR3aa: CASSRGLAGGPSDTQYF
CDR3nt: TGTGCCAGCAGCCGGGGACTAGCGGGAGGGCCCTCAGATACGCAGTATTTT

abundance: -
len: 14
d_gene: TRBD2
v_gene: TRBV7-2
j_gene: TRBJ2-2
CDR3aa: CASSPRGSAGELFF
CDR3nt: TGTGCCAGCAGCCCGCGGGGGAGCGCCGGGGAGCTGTTTTTT

abundance: -
len: 15
d_gene: -
v_gene: TRBV6-1
j_gene: TRBJ1-5
CDR3aa: CASSEAHGWNQPQHF
CDR3nt: TGTGCCAGCAGTGAAGCGCACGGGTGGAATCAGCCCCAGCATTTT

abundance: -
len: 13
d_gene: -
v_gene: TRBV12-3/TRBV12-4
j_gene: TRBJ2-7
CDR3aa: CASTGVGSYEQYF
CDR3nt: TGTGCCAGCACCGGGGTGGGCTCCTACGAGCAGTACTTC

abundance: -
len: 14
d_gene: -
v_gene: TRBV7-2
j_gene: TRBJ1-4
CDR3aa: CASSLGLTNEKLFF
CDR3nt: TGTGCCAGCAGCTTAGGGCTCACTAATGAAAAACTGTTTTTT

abundance: -
len: 16
d_gene: TRBD2
v_gene: TRBV30
j_gene: TRBJ2-1
CDR3aa: CAWSADPSGGHNEQFF
CDR3nt: TGTGCCTGGAGTGCCGACCCCAGCGGGGGGCACAATGAGCAGTTCTTC

abundance: -
len: 13
d_gene: -
v_gene: TRBV7-9
j_gene: TRBJ2-7
CDR3aa: CASSLGTAYEQYF
CDR3nt: TGTGCCAGCAGCTTAGGGACAGCCTACGAGCAGTACTTC

abundance: -
len: 14
d_gene: -
v_gene: TRBV10-3
j_gene: TRBJ1-2
CDR3aa: CAISDAGDNYGYTF
CDR3nt: TGTGCCATCAGTGATGCAGGGGACAACTATGGCTACACCTTC

abundance: -
len: 13
d_gene: TRBD1
v_gene: TRBV7-8
j_gene: TRBJ2-1
CDR3aa: CASSPGTDNEQFF
CDR3nt: TGTGCCAGCAGCCCCGGGACAGACAATGAGCAGTTCTTC

abundance: -
len: 12
d_gene: -
v_gene: TRBV12-3/TRBV12-4
j_gene: TRBJ1-1
CDR3aa: CASRAGYTEAFF
CDR3nt: TGTGCCAGCAGAGCGGGGTACACTGAAGCTTTCTTT

abundance: -
len: 16
d_gene: -
v_gene: TRBV5-4
j_gene: TRBJ1-4
CDR3aa: CASSVNRVATNEKLFF
CDR3nt: TGTGCCAGCAGCGTCAACAGGGTTGCAACTAATGAAAAACTGTTTTTT

abundance: -
len: 19
d_gene: TRBD2
v_gene: TRBV4-2
j_gene: TRBJ2-5
CDR3aa: CASSQDNQPSGIYGETQYF
CDR3nt: TGTGCCAGCAGCCAAGATAACCAACCTAGCGGGATCTATGGAGAGACCCAGTACTTC

abundance: -
len: 17
d_gene: -
v_gene: TRBV5-1
j_gene: TRBJ1-3
CDR3aa: CASSLQATRGAGNTIYF
CDR3nt: TGCGCCAGCAGCTTGCAGGCCACACGGGGAGCTGGAAACACCATATATTTT

abundance: once
len: 14
d_gene: -
v_gene: TRBV5-4
j_gene: TRBJ2-5
CDR3aa: CASSEGPGSETQYF
CDR3nt: TGTGCCAGCAGCGAAGGACCGGGGTCGGAGACCCAGTACTTC

abundance: -
len: 14
d_gene: TRBD1
v_gene: TRBV24-1
j_gene: TRBJ2-2
CDR3aa: CATWDRGNTGELFF
CDR3nt: TGTGCCACCTGGGACAGGGGTAACACCGGGGAGCTGTTTTTT

abundance: -
len: 18
d_gene: TRBD1
v_gene: TRBV18
j_gene: TRBJ1-4
CDR3aa: CASSPNQPGQGTNEKLFF
CDR3nt: TGTGCCAGCTCACCTAACCAACCGGGACAGGGAACTAATGAAAAACTGTTTTTT

abundance: few
len: 14
d_gene: TRBD1
v_gene: TRBV7-9
j_gene: TRBJ1-3
CDR3aa: CASSHTGAGNTIYF
CDR3nt: TGTGCCAGCAGCCATACAGGGGCTGGAAACACCATATATTTT

abundance: -
len: 14
d_gene: -
v_gene: TRBV5-1
j_gene: TRBJ2-5
CDR3aa: CASSLTTAGETQYF
CDR3nt: TGCGCCAGCAGCTTAACGACAGCGGGAGAGACCCAGTACTTC

abundance: once
len: 14
d_gene: TRBD1
v_gene: TRBV11-2
j_gene: TRBJ2-3
CDR3aa: CASSSTGGTDTQYF
CDR3nt: TGTGCCAGCAGCTCAACAGGGGGGACAGATACGCAGTATTTT

abundance: -
len: 17
d_gene: -
v_gene: TRBV12-2
j_gene: TRBJ2-7
CDR3aa: CASRLAEVSGSRYEQYF
CDR3nt: TGTGCAAGTCGCTTAGCGGAAGTTAGCGGGAGCAGGTACGAGCAGTACTTC

abundance: -
len: 15
d_gene: TRBD2
v_gene: TRBV15
j_gene: TRBJ2-2
CDR3aa: CATSRDTRGFGELFF
CDR3nt: TGTGCCACCAGCAGAGATACGCGGGGGTTCGGGGAGCTGTTTTTT

abundance: -
len: 13
d_gene: TRBD1
v_gene: TRBV24-1
j_gene: TRBJ1-1
CDR3aa: CATSDPGQGGIFF
CDR3nt: TGTGCCACCAGTGATCCGGGACAGGGAGGTATATTCTTT

abundance: -
len: 12
d_gene: -
v_gene: TRBV27
j_gene: TRBJ1-1
CDR3aa: CASSTGISEAFF
CDR3nt: TGTGCCAGCTCAACAGGGATCTCTGAAGCTTTCTTT

abundance: -
len: 12
d_gene: -
v_gene: TRBV27
j_gene: TRBJ2-2
CDR3aa: CASSLVAGELFF
CDR3nt: TGTGCCAGCAGTTTAGTCGCCGGGGAGCTGTTTTTT

abundance: -
len: 18
d_gene: TRBD2
v_gene: TRBV4-1
j_gene: TRBJ2-3
CDR3aa: CASSQVRASGGAADTQYF
CDR3nt: TGCGCCAGCAGCCAAGTAAGAGCTAGCGGGGGGGCCGCAGATACGCAGTATTTT

abundance: once
len: 14
d_gene: -
v_gene: TRBV6-1
j_gene: TRBJ1-3
CDR3aa: CASSEQQRGPTIYF
CDR3nt: TGTGCCAGCAGTGAACAGCAAAGAGGTCCCACCATATATTTT

abundance: -
len: 13
d_gene: -
v_gene: TRBV19
j_gene: TRBJ1-2
CDR3aa: CASSSTGRGGYTF
CDR3nt: TGTGCCAGTAGTTCAACAGGGAGAGGTGGCTACACCTTC

abundance: -
len: 17
d_gene: TRBD2
v_gene: TRBV6-6
j_gene: TRBJ2-1
CDR3aa: CASSPRTSGRAGGEQFF
CDR3nt: TGTGCCAGCAGTCCTAGGACTAGCGGGAGGGCCGGAGGAGAGCAGTTCTTC

abundance: -
len: 17
d_gene: TRBD2
v_gene: TRBV5-4
j_gene: TRBJ2-7
CDR3aa: CASSLSGTSGVVGEQYF
CDR3nt: TGTGCCAGCAGCTTGTCGGGCACTAGCGGGGTTGTCGGCGAGCAGTACTTC

abundance: -
len: 15
d_gene: -
v_gene: TRBV5-1
j_gene: TRBJ2-7
CDR3aa: CASSYWTILSYEQYF
CDR3nt: TGCGCCAGCAGCTATTGGACAATCCTCTCCTACGAGCAGTACTTC

abundance: -
len: 16
d_gene: -
v_gene: TRBV7-2
j_gene: TRBJ2-3
CDR3aa: CASSLVPTFRTDTQYF
CDR3nt: TGTGCCAGCAGCTTAGTGCCGACTTTTCGCACAGATACGCAGTATTTT

abundance: -
len: 13
d_gene: -
v_gene: TRBV21-1
j_gene: TRBJ2-7
CDR3aa: CARTGLNHREQYF
CDR3nt: TGTGCCAGAACAGGGCTAAATCATCGCGAGCAGTACTTC

abundance: many
len: 15
d_gene: -
v_gene: TRBV4-1
j_gene: TRBJ2-7
CDR3aa: CASSQDEWGPYEQYF
CDR3nt: TGCGCCAGCAGCCAAGATGAGTGGGGGCCCTACGAGCAGTACTTC

abundance: few
len: 13
d_gene: TRBD1
v_gene: TRBV12-3/TRBV12-4
j_gene: TRBJ1-2
CDR3aa: CASSLRTGYGYTF
CDR3nt: TGTGCCAGCAGTTTGAGGACAGGGTACGGCTACACCTTC

abundance: -
len: 16
d_gene: TRBD1
v_gene: TRBV6-4
j_gene: TRBJ2-3
CDR3aa: CASSDTGTGSTDTQYF
CDR3nt: TGTGCCAGCAGTGATACCGGGACAGGGAGCACAGATACGCAGTATTTT

abundance: once
len: 12
d_gene: TRBD1
v_gene: TRBV4-1
j_gene: TRBJ2-7
CDR3aa: CASSPQGDEQYF
CDR3nt: TGCGCCAGCAGCCCACAGGGGGACGAGCAGTACTTC

abundance: -
len: 15
d_gene: TRBD2
v_gene: TRBV7-7
j_gene: TRBJ2-3
CDR3aa: CASSLAGGGPDTQYF
CDR3nt: TGTGCTAGCAGCTTGGCGGGGGGTGGTCCAGATACGCAGTATTTT

abundance: -
len: 14
d_gene: -
v_gene: TRBV10-1
j_gene: TRBJ2-5
CDR3aa: CASSDAGLGETQYF
CDR3nt: TGCGCCAGCAGTGATGCGGGCCTGGGGGAGACCCAGTACTTC